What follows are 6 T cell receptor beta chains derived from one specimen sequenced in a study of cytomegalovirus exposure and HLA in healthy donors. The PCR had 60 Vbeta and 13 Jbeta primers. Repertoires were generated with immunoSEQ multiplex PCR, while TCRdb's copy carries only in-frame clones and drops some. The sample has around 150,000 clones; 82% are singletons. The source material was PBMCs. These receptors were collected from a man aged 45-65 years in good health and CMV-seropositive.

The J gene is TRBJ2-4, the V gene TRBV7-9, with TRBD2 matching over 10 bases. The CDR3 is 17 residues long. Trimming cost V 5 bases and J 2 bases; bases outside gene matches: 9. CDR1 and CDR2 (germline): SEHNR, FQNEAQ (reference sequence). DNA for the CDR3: TGTGCCAGCAGCCCAGCTAGCGGGAGCTATCCCAAAAACATTCAGTACTTC. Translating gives CASSPASGSYPKNIQYF. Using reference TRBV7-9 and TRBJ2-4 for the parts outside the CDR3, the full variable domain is DTGVSQNPRHKITKRGQNVTFRCDPISEHNRLYWYRQTLGQGPEFLTYFQNEAQLEKSRLLSDRFSAERPKGSFSTLEIQRTEQGDSAMYLCASSPASGSYPKNIQYFGAGTRLSVL.

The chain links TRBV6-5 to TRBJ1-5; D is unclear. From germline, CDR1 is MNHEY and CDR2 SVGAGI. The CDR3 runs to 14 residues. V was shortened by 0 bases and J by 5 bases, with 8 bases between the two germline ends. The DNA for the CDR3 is TGTGCCAGCAGTTACTCGATGAGGGATCAGCCCCAGCATTTT. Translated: CASSYSMRDQPQHF.

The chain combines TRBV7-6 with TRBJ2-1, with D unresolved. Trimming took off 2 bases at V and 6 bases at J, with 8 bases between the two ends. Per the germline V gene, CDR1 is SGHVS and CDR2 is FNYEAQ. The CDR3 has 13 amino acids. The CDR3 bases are TGTGCCAGCAGCTTAATCCTGTCCAATGAGCAGTTCTTC. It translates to CASSLILSNEQFF.

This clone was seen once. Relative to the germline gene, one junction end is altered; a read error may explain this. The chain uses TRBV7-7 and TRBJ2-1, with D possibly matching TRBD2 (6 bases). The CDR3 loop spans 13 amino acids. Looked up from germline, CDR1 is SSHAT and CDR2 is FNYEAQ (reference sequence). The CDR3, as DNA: TGTGCTAGCAGCTTAGCGGAAGGGGATGAGCAGTTCTTC. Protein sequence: CASSLAEGDEQFF. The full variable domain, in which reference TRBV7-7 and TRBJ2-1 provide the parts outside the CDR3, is GAGVSQSPRYKVTKRGQDVTLRCDPISSHATLYWYQQALGQGPEFLTYFNYEAQPDKSGLPSDRFSAERPEGSISTLTIQRTEQRDSAMYRCASSLAEGDEQFFGPGTRLTVL.

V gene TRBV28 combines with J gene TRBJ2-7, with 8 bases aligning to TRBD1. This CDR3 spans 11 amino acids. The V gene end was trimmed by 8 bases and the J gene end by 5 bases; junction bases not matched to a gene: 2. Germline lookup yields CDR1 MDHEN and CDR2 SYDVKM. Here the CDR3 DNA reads TGTGCCAGCCCGACAGGGGACGAGCAGTACTTC. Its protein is CASPTGDEQYF. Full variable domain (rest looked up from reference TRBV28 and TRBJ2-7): DVKVTQSSRYLVKRTGEKVFLECVQDMDHENMFWYRQDPGLGLRLIYFSYDVKMKEKGDIPEGYSVSREKKERFSLILESASTNQTSMYLCASPTGDEQYFGPGTRLTVT.

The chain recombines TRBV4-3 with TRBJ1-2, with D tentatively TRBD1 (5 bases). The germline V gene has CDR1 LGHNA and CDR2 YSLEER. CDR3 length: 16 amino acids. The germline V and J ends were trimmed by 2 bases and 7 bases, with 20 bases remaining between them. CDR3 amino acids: CASSQLGQGGVPGYTF. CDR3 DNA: TGCGCCAGCAGCCAACTCGGGCAGGGTGGAGTCCCTGGCTACACCTTC.